The rows below give T cell receptor beta chains drawn from one sample of a study of CD8 T cells in Susac syndrome. Each CDR3 protein is one row after TCRdb ran MiXCR on the immunoSEQ multiplex PCR reads. This table has about 90,000 distinct CDR3 sequences, 80% to 95% appearing once. Material: CD8+ T cells from PBMCs. Source of these receptors: a human donor in good health. CDR3s include the opening cysteine and the closing phenylalanine or tryptophan.

v_call	cdr3_aa
TRBV7-3	CASSLRGHHNSPLHF
TRBV10-3	CAISESGAPTDTQYF
TRBV20-1	CSARDGRAMGGNTIYF
TRBV7-9	CASSLDPSYEQYF
TRBV6-2/TRBV6-3	CASRLRQAVGTQYF
TRBV29-1	CSGGDSGNEQFF
TRBV10-3	CAISEREGRDTQYF
TRBV11-2	CASSQPGGASYGYTF
TRBV7-9	CASSLESTRDQPQHF
TRBV29-1	CSVEDRVDEQYF
TRBV10-3	CAISPGYYEQYF
TRBV6-5	CASSQGGNTEAFF
TRBV27	CASSLSVSGGAGFSYEQYF
TRBV18	CASSPRPREGRVSYEQYF
TRBV5-1	CASSLASGPYGYTF
TRBV3-1	CASSQGGGRGYTF
TRBV29-1	CSGAEGAYGYTF
TRBV7-9	CASSTSGLAGVGQFF
TRBV3-1	CASLRRDAKNTEAFF
TRBV19	CASRTGRNTGELFF
TRBV4-1	CASSRPDQSDGYTF
TRBV18	CASSRRVVAKNIQYF
TRBV27	CASKLGHNYGYTF
TRBV3-1	CASSQDPRVGYTF
TRBV4-1	CASSPQSGVNTEAFF
TRBV12-3/TRBV12-4	CASSQGGNSPLHF
TRBV5-4	CASSLASSSEQFF
TRBV29-1	CSVEEMAERTDTQYF
TRBV6-2/TRBV6-3	CATAGAYEQYF
TRBV9	CASSVEATPSNYGYTF
TRBV10-1	CASSELGEETQYF
TRBV7-2	CASSPTLAGGTGELFF
TRBV5-1	CASSSTGPNNEQFF
TRBV27	CASSPPHVKGWAVLTF
TRBV5-1	CASSLPESAGAYTEAFF
TRBV29-1	CSVEDEQGSLRGYTF